This TCR beta chain stems from a study of blood T cell repertoires in COVID-19 (dated by TCRdb to 2018 to 2021). Context from the whole study: Samples covering the acute and convalescent phases of COVID-19 were provided by collaborators in the United States, Italy and Spain. The prospective study material was composed of cDNA or gDNA derived from T cells, B-cell-depleted T cells, or PBMCs. Subjects who had been exposed to COVID-19, were actively infected with it, or had recovered from it provided the deeply sampled blood TCRbeta repertoires that made up the dataset. The repertoires were released in a freely available public database intended as a resource for research on the immune response to SARS-CoV-2. Samples were obtained from the ongoing ImmuneRACE study (first 160 participants) and from 1,254 subjects provided by 6 global collaborators. A de-identified subject ID, COVID-19 status, age in years and sex were almost always included in the sample metadata. HLA class I and class II types, where available, came from metadata supplied by the sample provider rather than from assay-based typing. What the research found in general, with its limitations: Clinical and demographic metadata were provided uncurated, with the amount varying by source and participant.

The CDR3, cysteine through phenylalanine, is 15 amino acids long. The kept DNA is CDR3 alone, 45 bases in frame from the first base. V and J lose 0 bases and 4 bases, and a span of 10 bases separates them. As encoded in the germline V gene, CDR1 is MGHRA while CDR2 is YSYEKL. Regarding this clone: Its specific antigen is unknown. No qualities accompany the bases; no much larger clone lies one base away.

TCRbeta CDR3 regions were amplified from genomic DNA by means of the immunoSEQ Assay, a bias-controlled multiplex PCR. In the original analysis: Nucleated cell counts per sample were estimated from amplification of reference gene primers within the assay. To quantify the absolute abundance of each unique TCRbeta CDR3 rearrangement, sequence reads were collapsed and filtered. Productive Simpson clonality was computed per sample as the square root of Simpson's diversity index over productive rearrangements. As stored in TCRdb, this immuneACCESS dataset retains in-frame rearrangements with V and J assigned. A fraction of the clones does not appear; measured against another copy, unresolved V genes explain less than half of the discrepancy, and the remainder lacks a known reason. V and J calls and clone size are those listed in that table; D and trimming were worked out from the DNA. This sample is represented by roughly 180,000 clones; around 80% of them were singletons. The top ten clonotypes cover around 13% of the sample.

Participants in the prospective study were enrolled through a virtual design, were aged about 18 to 100 years, and lived in about 25 United States geographic areas. In the prospective study, participants were assigned to cohorts based on the clinical history participants reported in a screening survey and a study questionnaire. ImmuneRACE Cohort 3 recovered participants were defined by two consecutive negative NP/OP PCR tests, healthcare professional clearance, or symptom resolution. Mobile phlebotomists in the prospective study collected whole blood, serum and a nasopharyngeal or oropharyngeal swab from every participant. Prospective study participants could optionally give additional blood draws and questionnaires over a roughly two-month period. Before DNA extraction, blood samples from the prospective study were shipped at room temperature or frozen.

The receptor comes from a woman aged 55-75 years who had recovered from COVID-19. The sequenced sample consisted of PBMCs or T cells enriched from blood (not recorded which). The rearrangement combines TRBV4-1 with TRBJ2-1; the D gene cannot be resolved reliably. CDR3 region: CASSQEPFGYNEQFF. Here is the DNA: TGCGCCAGCAGCCAAGAGCCATTCGGGTACAATGAGCAGTTCTTC.